Following are 15 T cell receptor beta chains from one sample sequenced in a study of beta chain features in type 1 diabetes. The study's findings and limits: All four CD4+ subsets of Type 1 diabetes patients contained TCRB CDR3s that were moderately but significantly shorter.

No cognate antigen is known for these TCRs. The sequenced template was cDNA made from the entire isolated RNA. TCRdb keeps only in-frame clones here, not all; method: immunoSEQ multiplex PCR. The sample carries some 190,000 clones, approximately 7.8% recorded once. Sequenced: central memory CD4+ T cells from blood. All receptors come from a middle-aged woman with type 1 diabetes.

There are a few counts of this clone. The V call is TRBV4-3, the J call TRBJ1-5; D uncertain. V was shortened by 0 bases and J by 6 bases, with 15 bases between the two germline ends. The CDR3 covers 16 residues. The germline gives CDR1 LGHNA, CDR2 YSLEER. In DNA form, the CDR3 reads TGCGCCAGCAGCCAAGAATGGGGTAGCGGAGTTCAGCCCCAGCATTTT. Amino acids: CASSQEWGSGVQPQHF.

There are a few counts of this clone. The chain links TRBV7-9 to TRBJ2-1, with a tentative D call TRBD2 (6 bases). Per germline, CDR1 SEHNR and CDR2 FQNEAQ (reference sequence). The CDR3 is 15 amino acids. V shed 5 bases and J shed 7 bases, with 18 bases lying between them. The CDR3 nucleotides read TGTGCCAGCAGCATCCAGCGGGCCCGTGAAAATGAGCAGTTCTTC. Translation: CASSIQRARENEQFF. The full variable domain, completed using reference TRBV7-9 and TRBJ2-1, is DTGVSQNPRHKITKRGQNVTFRCDPISEHNRLYWYRQTLGQGPEFLTYFQNEAQLEKSRLLSDRFSAERPKGSFSTLEIQRTEQGDSAMYLCASSIQRARENEQFFGPGTRLTVL.

This clone occurred a few times. The V call is TRBV28, the J call TRBJ2-5; 9 nucleotides align to TRBD1. V lost 7 bases and J lost 6; bases outside the gene matches: 9. CDR3 length equals 14 residues. CDR1 and CDR2 from the germline V gene are MDHEN and SYDVKM. This CDR3 reads CASKGTGYSKTQYF. CDR3 sequence (DNA): TGTGCCAGCAAAGGGACAGGGTATTCTAAGACCCAGTACTTC. The full variable domain, in which reference TRBV28 and TRBJ2-5 provide the parts outside the CDR3, is DVKVTQSSRYLVKRTGEKVFLECVQDMDHENMFWYRQDPGLGLRLIYFSYDVKMKEKGDIPEGYSVSREKKERFSLILESASTNQTSMYLCASKGTGYSKTQYFGPGTRLLVL.

At least ten counts were recorded for this clone. The gene calls are TRBV6-6 and TRBJ2-6; D gene ambiguous. The germline CDR1 and CDR2 sequences are MNHNY and SVGAGI (reference sequence). The CDR3 is 11 residues long. Trimming pared 10 bases from V and 2 bases from J, leaving 3 bases between. The CDR3 nucleotides are TGTGCCACCACTGGGGCCAACGTCCTGACTTTC. It encodes CATTGANVLTF.

This clone was observed a few times. The CDR3 here is CASSHSRLVLEQYF. The CDR3 bases are TGTGCCAGCAGCCACTCTCGACTAGTTCTCGAGCAGTACTTC. V is TRBV7-9 and J is TRBJ2-7; D may be TRBD2 (6 bases). The germline V and J ends were trimmed by 5 bases and 6 bases, with 17 bases remaining between them. Germline V gives CDR1 SEHNR, CDR2 FQNEAQ (reference sequence). The CDR3 sequence is 14 residues long.

This clone was counted between two and nine times. This CDR3 reads CASSRAGTSAYYNEQFF. CDR3 in DNA: TGTGCCAGTAGTAGGGCCGGGACTAGCGCATACTACAATGAGCAGTTCTTC. The chain couples TRBV19 to TRBJ2-1, with 10 nucleotides matching TRBD2. The CDR3 has 17 amino acids. Germline CDR1 LNHDA, CDR2 SQIVND (reference sequence). V lost 4 bases, J lost 3 bases, and 9 bases stayed unmatched.

The rearrangement links TRBV28 to TRBJ1-4; 8 bases line up with TRBD1. CDR1 and CDR2 from the germline V gene are MDHEN and SYDVKM. With 8 bases clipped from V and 8 bases from J, the junction kept 10 bases outside the gene matches. CDR3 size: 14 residues. The chain's CDR3 is CASCLGQGREKLFF. The CDR3 DNA follows: TGTGCCAGCTGCCTAGGACAGGGACGGGAAAAACTGTTTTTT.

This chain uses TRBV7-9 with TRBJ2-7; D remains unclear. This CDR3 region has 13 residues. Trimming removed 5 bases at V and 4 bases at J, with 12 bases between. Germline assignment: CDR1 SEHNR and CDR2 FQNEAQ (reference sequence). The CDR3 loop is CASSRNTLYEQYF. CDR3 DNA sequence: TGTGCCAGCAGCCGTAACACCTTATACGAGCAGTACTTC.

There are a few counts of this clone. The chain is built from TRBV14 and TRBJ2-7; no clear D. Germline values: CDR1 SGHDN, CDR2 FVKESK. V dropped 3 bases and J dropped 6 bases, with 15 bases sitting between them. This CDR3 comprises 14 residues. DNA for the CDR3: TGTGCCAGCAGCCAGCAGCTAGTAGTTTCCGAGCAGTACTTC. Protein: CASSQQLVVSEQYF.

This clone was picked up a small number of times. This chain uses TRBV7-6 with TRBJ1-2, with a tentative D call TRBD1 (6 bases). The CDR3 contains 14 residues. The V end lost 5 bases, the J end lost 9 bases, and 19 bases lay between the germline ends. The germline CDR1 and CDR2 sequences are SGHVS and FNYEAQ. The CDR3 protein is CASSTSRQAESYTF. The CDR3, as DNA: TGTGCCAGCAGCACCTCTCGACAGGCCGAGAGCTACACCTTC.

V usage is TRBV4-2 and J usage is TRBJ1-4; tentatively, D is TRBD1 (6 bases). CDR3 length: 19 amino acids. The germline V gene has CDR1 LGHNA and CDR2 YNFKEQ. Trimming shortened V by 1 base and J by 6 bases, and 24 bases separated the two germline ends. CDR3 coding DNA: TGTGCCAGCAGCCAAGCCCGGGCAAGGGGGATCTCGCTCGATGAAAAACTGTTTTTT. It yields the protein CASSQARARGISLDEKLFF.

CDR3 bases: TGTGCCAGCAGCCCACGGACAGGTTACACTGAAGCTTTCTTT. This gives the protein CASSPRTGYTEAFF. The chain is built from TRBV7-9 and TRBJ1-1, with 7 bases lining up with TRBD1. The CDR3 extends over 14 amino acids. The V and J ends lost 5 bases and 3 bases, in that order; junction bases with no gene match: 6. Germline CDR1 is SEHNR and CDR2 is FQNEAQ (reference sequence).

This chain joins TRBV5-5 and TRBJ2-1; 14 nucleotides align to TRBD2. The germline CDR1 and CDR2 sequences are SGHKS and YYEKEE (reference sequence). This CDR3 spans 16 amino acids. Trimming cost V 4 bases and J 9 bases; bases outside gene matches: 9. DNA for the CDR3: TGTGCCAGCAGCGGTTACGGGACTAGCGGGAGTGTTGAGCAGTTCTTC. This gives the protein CASSGYGTSGSVEQFF.

The V and J genes are TRBV28 and TRBJ2-7, with 14 bases aligning to TRBD2. This CDR3 has 15 amino acids. With 6 bases clipped from V and 2 bases from J, the junction kept 3 bases outside the gene matches. The V gene's germline CDR1 is MDHEN and CDR2 SYDVKM. The CDR3 bases are TGTGCCAGCAGGGGGACTAGCGGGGGAACCTACGAGCAGTACTTC. Residues: CASRGTSGGTYEQYF.

The chain carries TRBV5-1 and TRBJ2-3, with TRBD2 as a possible D gene (6 bases). The V gene's germline CDR1 is SGHRS and CDR2 YFSETQ. The CDR3 covers 15 residues. Trimming cost V 0 bases and J 4 bases, with 12 bases left between them. The CDR3 region is CASSLGQRAADTQYF. CDR3 nucleotides: TGCGCCAGCAGCTTGGGTCAGCGGGCGGCAGATACGCAGTATTTT. Full variable domain (missing parts from reference TRBV5-1 and TRBJ2-3): KAGVTQTPRYLIKTRGQQVTLSCSPISGHRSVSWYQQTPGQGLQFLFEYFSETQRNKGNFPGRFSGRQFSNSRSEMNVSTLELGDSALYLCASSLGQRAADTQYFGPGTRLTVL.